A single sample gave rise to the 17 T cell receptor beta chains below, sequenced in a study of blood T cell repertoires in COVID-19. Here immunoSEQ multiplex PCR was the method, and the copy in TCRdb shows in-frame clones only, minus some. This table has around 88,000 clones, 90% to 95% appearing once. The source material was peripheral blood. These TCRs come from a man aged 55 to 70 with acute or convalescent COVID-19.

This rearrangement joins TRBV5-1 to TRBJ2-1; 9 nucleotides align to TRBD1. Germline CDR1 SGHRS, CDR2 YFSETQ. The CDR3 extends over 13 amino acids. Losses at the gene ends were 7 bases for V and 9 bases for J; bases not matched to a gene: 8. The chain's CDR3 is CASGFGGQGEQFF. The CDR3 DNA reads as TGCGCCAGCGGGTTCGGGGGACAGGGTGAGCAGTTCTTC. Full variable domain (outside the CDR3, taken from reference TRBV5-1 and TRBJ2-1): KAGVTQTPRYLIKTRGQQVTLSCSPISGHRSVSWYQQTPGQGLQFLFEYFSETQRNKGNFPGRFSGRQFSNSRSEMNVSTLELGDSALYLCASGFGGQGEQFFGPGTRLTVL.

The chain has TRBV7-2 and TRBJ1-1; D ambiguous. V was clipped by 1 base and J by 0 bases, with 9 bases between them. This CDR3 comprises 15 residues. Germline CDR1 is SGHTA and CDR2 is FQGNSA. The CDR3 here is CASSLGAGLNTEAFF. CDR3 bases: TGTGCCAGCAGCTTAGGGGCAGGATTGAACACTGAAGCTTTCTTT.

The rearrangement links TRBV19 to TRBJ2-1; 10 bases fit TRBD1. V dropped 8 bases and J dropped 8; count of bases not matched to a gene: 9. The CDR3 runs to 14 residues. Per the germline V gene, CDR1 is LNHDA and CDR2 is SQIVND (reference sequence). This CDR3 reads CASGPGQGYYEQFF. The CDR3 bases are TGTGCCAGTGGACCGGGACAGGGGTACTATGAGCAGTTCTTC.

This rearrangement joins TRBV10-1 to TRBJ2-1, with TRBD1 identical over 7 bases. V lost 7 bases, J lost 6 bases, and 6 bases stayed unmatched. The germline V gene has CDR1 WNHNN and CDR2 SYGVQD (reference sequence). The CDR3 totals 13 residues. The CDR3 spells CASNQGDVNEQFF. CDR3 nucleotide sequence: TGCGCCAGCAATCAGGGGGACGTCAATGAGCAGTTCTTC.

The rearrangement uses TRBV29-1 and TRBJ2-6; no firm D call. CDR1 SQVTM and CDR2 ANQGSEA come from the germline V gene. There are 13 residues in the CDR3. V lost 7 bases, J lost 0 bases, and 7 bases lay in between. The CDR3 sequence: CSGRDSGANVLTF. CDR3 coding DNA: TGCAGCGGCCGAGACTCTGGGGCCAACGTCCTGACTTTC.

The rearrangement joins TRBV19 to TRBJ2-2; TRBD1 aligns across 8 bases. This CDR3 comprises 14 residues. CDR1 LNHDA and CDR2 SQIVND come from the germline V gene (reference sequence). The J segment lost 6 bases and the V segment lost 4 bases, leaving 4 bases of the junction unmatched. CDR3 residues: CASSKGQDPGELFF. CDR3 DNA: TGTGCCAGTAGTAAGGGACAGGATCCCGGGGAGCTGTTTTTT.

The chain carries TRBV28 and TRBJ1-1; the D gene is possibly TRBD1 (6 bases). Trimming left V 7 bases short and J 3 bases short, with 24 bases between. Germline CDR1 MDHEN, CDR2 SYDVKM. The CDR3 is 17 residues long. The chain's CDR3 is CASNTFGRGGPHTEAFF. The CDR3 DNA follows: TGTGCCAGCAACACCTTCGGTAGGGGGGGGCCTCACACTGAAGCTTTCTTT. The full variable domain, in which reference TRBV28 and TRBJ1-1 provide the parts outside the CDR3, is DVKVTQSSRYLVKRTGEKVFLECVQDMDHENMFWYRQDPGLGLRLIYFSYDVKMKEKGDIPEGYSVSREKKERFSLILESASTNQTSMYLCASNTFGRGGPHTEAFFGQGTRLTVV.

This sequence joins TRBV9 and TRBJ2-5; 10 bases are a match to TRBD1. This CDR3 spans 15 amino acids. Germline CDR1 SGDLS, CDR2 YYNGEE. Trimming at V came to 2 bases and at J to 5 bases, leaving 6 bases not matched to a gene. The CDR3 is CASSVDRGVRETQYF. CDR3 sequence (DNA): TGTGCCAGCAGCGTGGACAGGGGGGTAAGGGAGACCCAGTACTTC.

In regard to this clone: The sample carries other DNA sequences with the same CDR3. The rearrangement uses TRBV28 and TRBJ2-7, with a weak D call TRBD1 (6 bases). The CDR3 extends over 15 amino acids. The germline gives CDR1 MDHEN, CDR2 SYDVKM. V was clipped by 5 bases and J by 1 base, with 15 bases between them. CDR3 protein: CASSPTGTPSYEQYF. In DNA, the CDR3 is TGTGCCAGCAGTCCTACCGGGACACCATCCTACGAGCAGTACTTC.

CDR3 amino acids: CATRGGWEEKLFF. The CDR3 region has the DNA TGTGCCACCCGGGGAGGCTGGGAGGAAAAACTGTTTTTT. The V gene is TRBV28, the J gene TRBJ1-4; D gene uncertain. V was cut by 10 bases and J by 8 bases, with 17 bases left in between. The CDR3 sequence is 13 residues long. Germline CDR1 and CDR2: MDHEN and SYDVKM.

The V and J genes are TRBV4-1 and TRBJ2-7; D may be TRBD1 (5 bases). From germline, CDR1 is MGHRA and CDR2 YSYEKL. V was cut by 2 bases and J by 5 bases, with 22 bases left in between. The CDR3 covers 17 residues. The CDR3 sequence: CASSQRHPGQGLHEQYF. For the CDR3, the DNA is TGCGCCAGCAGCCAAAGGCACCCCGGGCAGGGTTTACACGAGCAGTACTTC.

This clone was observed a single time. The rearrangement joins TRBV7-6 to TRBJ2-7, with D uncertain. Germline CDR1 is SGHVS and CDR2 is FNYEAQ. V lost 1 base and J 7 bases, leaving 17 bases between the germline ends. The CDR3 covers 15 residues. Here the CDR3 reads CASSLESDSPREQYF. The CDR3 coding sequence is TGTGCCAGCAGCTTAGAATCCGACTCCCCCCGTGAGCAGTACTTC. The entire variable domain, with the rest obtained from reference TRBV7-6 and TRBJ2-7, is as follows: GAGVSQSPRYKVTKRGQDVALRCDPISGHVSLYWYRQALGQGPEFLTYFNYEAQQDKSGLPNDRFSAERPEGSISTLTIQRTEQRDSAMYRCASSLESDSPREQYFGPGTRLTVT.

There are a few counts of this clone. This chain uses TRBV29-1 with TRBJ2-7, with 9 bases that match TRBD1. Germline V gene lookup returns CDR1 SQVTM and CDR2 ANQGSEA. The CDR3 covers 12 residues. V lost 7 bases and J lost 3; bases outside the gene matches: 4. Here the CDR3 reads CSAWTGDYEQYF. The DNA for the CDR3 is TGCAGCGCCTGGACAGGGGACTACGAGCAGTACTTC.

The chain recombines TRBV5-5 with TRBJ2-5; 13 bases align to TRBD2. The germline V gene has CDR1 SGHKS and CDR2 YYEKEE (reference sequence). With V trimmed by 4 bases and J by 5 bases, 11 bases remained unmatched. CDR3 length: 17 residues. The CDR3: CASSPPGTSGIYETQYF. The CDR3 DNA follows: TGTGCCAGCAGCCCCCCCGGGACTAGCGGGATTTACGAGACCCAGTACTTC.

The V gene is TRBV12-3 or TRBV12-4, the J gene TRBJ2-7, with a tentative D call TRBD2 (6 bases). The V gene lost 6 bases and the J gene lost 6 bases, with 15 bases spanning the gap. This CDR3 comprises 13 residues. The CDR3 reads CASRPGLSLEQYF. For the CDR3, the DNA is TGTGCCAGCAGGCCAGGACTATCCCTCGAGCAGTACTTC.

The gene calls are TRBV11-2 and TRBJ2-1; 10 bases fit TRBD2. This CDR3 spans 15 amino acids. The trim removed 7 bases at V and 3 bases at J, leaving 6 bases unmatched. Looked up from germline, CDR1 is SGHAT and CDR2 is FQNNGV. CDR3 coding DNA: TGTGCCAGCACCCCGGGACTAGCGAACTACAATGAGCAGTTCTTC. It translates to CASTPGLANYNEQFF.

This chain uses TRBV7-3 with TRBJ1-1; TRBD1 aligns across 8 bases. The V gene end was trimmed by 8 bases and the J gene end by 2 bases; junction bases not matched to a gene: 4. CDR3 size: 13 residues. Germline-derived CDR1 and CDR2 are SGHTA and FQGTGA. The CDR3 sequence: CASATGVNTEAFF. For the CDR3, the DNA is TGTGCCAGCGCGACAGGGGTTAACACTGAAGCTTTCTTT. Full variable domain (missing parts from reference TRBV7-3 and TRBJ1-1): GAGVSQTPSNKVTEKGKYVELRCDPISGHTALYWYRQSLGQGPEFLIYFQGTGAADDSGLPNDRFFAVRPEGSVSTLKIQRTERGDSAVYLCASATGVNTEAFFGQGTRLTVV.